The rows below give T cell receptor beta chains drawn from one sample of a study of blood T cell repertoires in COVID-19. Clones were sequenced by immunoSEQ multiplex PCR, and TCRdb holds only the in-frame ones, with some missing. The sample includes 83,000 or so clones, more than 85% of them seen just once. The sequenced material came from peripheral blood. All receptors derive from a man aged 80 or over with active or convalescent COVID-19. Each CDR3 is given with its conserved first and last residue. The order of the fields is clone size, V gene, J gene, D gene, CDR3 DNA, CDR3 protein. The D gene is left open where the match is weak. Clone size appears in some rows only: once, few, many, or a class for an expanded clone.

>once|TRBV27|TRBJ2-2|.
TGTGCCAGCAGTCGGAGGGGATTGGACACCGGGGAGCTGTTTTTT
CASSRRGLDTGELFF
>few|TRBV6-5|TRBJ1-2|TRBD1
TGTGCCAGCAAAAGGACAGGGGGCGAAGGCTACACCTTC
CASKRTGGEGYTF
>.|TRBV27|TRBJ1-5|.
TGTGCCAGCAGCTCAGGACAGATGGGTCAGCCCCAGCATTTT
CASSSGQMGQPQHF
>.|TRBV6-5|TRBJ2-4|TRBD2
TGTGCCAGCACTCCCATGGGGAGGGGAAACATTCAGTACTTC
CASTPMGRGNIQYF
>few|TRBV12-3/TRBV12-4|TRBJ1-3|.
TGTGCCAGCACCGGACAGTCTGGAAACACCATATATTTT
CASTGQSGNTIYF
>.|TRBV19|TRBJ1-2|.
TGTGCCAGTAGTATTTCAGGGGCAGATGGCTACACCTTC
CASSISGADGYTF
>once|TRBV28|TRBJ1-5|.
TGTGCCAGCAGTTTAGGCGGTAGCAATCAGCCCCAGCATTTT
CASSLGGSNQPQHF
>.|TRBV12-5|TRBJ2-1|TRBD2
TGTGCTAGTGGTTTGGTACTGAGGCGGGGGTATGGTGGGTTCTTC
CASGLVLRRGYGGFF
>.|TRBV5-4|TRBJ1-2|.
TGTGCCAGCAGCTTGGACGGTCGCTACACCTTC
CASSLDGRYTF
>.|TRBV19|TRBJ2-6|.
TGTGCCAGTACCAGAATGTCTGGGGCCAACGTCCTGACTTTC
CASTRMSGANVLTF
>once|TRBV2|TRBJ2-5|TRBD1
TGTGCCAGCAGTGGGGGACAGGGTGTAGAGACCCAGTACTTC
CASSGGQGVETQYF
>.|TRBV6-6|TRBJ1-4|.
TGTGCCAGCAGTTACAGAGAGTATGAAAAACTGTTTTTT
CASSYREYEKLFF
>.|TRBV9|TRBJ1-5|.
TGTGCCAGCAGCGTAGACAGCTTTAGCAATCAGCCCCAGCATTTT
CASSVDSFSNQPQHF
>.|TRBV6-1|TRBJ2-1|.
TGTGCCAGCAGTGAAAGGAGACAGAAGAATGAGCAGTTCTTC
CASSERRQKNEQFF
>.|TRBV20-1|TRBJ2-3|TRBD2
TGCAGTGCTAGTTTCGGGGGGGCCCCCGATACGCAGTATTTT
CSASFGGAPDTQYF
>few|TRBV5-1|TRBJ1-4|.
TGCGCCAGCAGCGAATCGACAGGTGAAAAACTGTTTTTT
CASSESTGEKLFF
>.|TRBV11-3|TRBJ2-3|.
TGTGCCAGCAGCTCCCCGGAGGGGGGGCAAGATACGCAGTATTTT
CASSSPEGGQDTQYF
>.|TRBV3-1/TRBV3-2|TRBJ1-2|TRBD1
TGTGCCAGCAGCCGACAGGGGCCAAACTATGGCTACACCTTC
CASSRQGPNYGYTF
>.|TRBV5-1|TRBJ2-5|TRBD1
TGCGCCAGCAGCTTGGGACAGGGGGCGGGGGAGACCCAGTACTTC
CASSLGQGAGETQYF
>.|TRBV5-1|TRBJ1-6|.
TGCGCCAGCAGGAGATCCTATAATTCACCCCTCCACTTT
CASRRSYNSPLHF
>once|TRBV2|TRBJ1-4|.
TGTGCCGGAGCAGTCGGATCTCAAGAAAAACTGTTTTTT
CAGAVGSQEKLFF
>.|TRBV7-9|TRBJ1-4|.
TGTGCCAGCAGCTTCGGGGGTAATGAAAAACTGTTTTTT
CASSFGGNEKLFF